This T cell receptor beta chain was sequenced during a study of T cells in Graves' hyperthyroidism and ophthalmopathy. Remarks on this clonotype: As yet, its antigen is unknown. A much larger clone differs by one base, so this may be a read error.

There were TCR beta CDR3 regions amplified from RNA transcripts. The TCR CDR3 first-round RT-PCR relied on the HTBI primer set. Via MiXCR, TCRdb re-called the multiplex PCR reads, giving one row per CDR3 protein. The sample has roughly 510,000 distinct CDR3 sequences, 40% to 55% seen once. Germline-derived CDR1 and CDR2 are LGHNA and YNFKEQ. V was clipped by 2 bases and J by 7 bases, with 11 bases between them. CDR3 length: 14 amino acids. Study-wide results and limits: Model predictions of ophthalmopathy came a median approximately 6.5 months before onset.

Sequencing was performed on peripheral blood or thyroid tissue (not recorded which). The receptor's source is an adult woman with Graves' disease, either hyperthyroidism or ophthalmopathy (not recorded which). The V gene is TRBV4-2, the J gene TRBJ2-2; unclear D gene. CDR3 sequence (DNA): TGTGCCAGCAGCCAACAAGGGATTAGCGGGGAGCTGTTTTTT. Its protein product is CASSQQGISGELFF.